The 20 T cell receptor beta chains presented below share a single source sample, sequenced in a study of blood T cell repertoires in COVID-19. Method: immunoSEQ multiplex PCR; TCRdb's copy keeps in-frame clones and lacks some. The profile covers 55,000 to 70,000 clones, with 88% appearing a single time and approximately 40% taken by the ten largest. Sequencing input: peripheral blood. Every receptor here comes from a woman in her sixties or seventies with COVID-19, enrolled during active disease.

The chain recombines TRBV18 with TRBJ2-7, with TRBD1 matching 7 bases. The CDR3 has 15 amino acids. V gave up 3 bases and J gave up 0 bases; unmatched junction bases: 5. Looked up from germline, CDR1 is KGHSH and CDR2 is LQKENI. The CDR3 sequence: CASSPAQGSSYEQYF. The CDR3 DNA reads TGTGCCAGCTCACCGGCACAGGGGAGCTCCTACGAGCAGTACTTC.

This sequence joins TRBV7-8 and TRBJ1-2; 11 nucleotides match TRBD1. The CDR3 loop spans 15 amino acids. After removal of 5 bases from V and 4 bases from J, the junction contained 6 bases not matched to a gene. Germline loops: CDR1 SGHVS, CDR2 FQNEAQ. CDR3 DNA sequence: TGTGCCAGCAGCCAAGGGACAGGGGGAGGCTATGGCTACACCTTC. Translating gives CASSQGTGGGYGYTF.

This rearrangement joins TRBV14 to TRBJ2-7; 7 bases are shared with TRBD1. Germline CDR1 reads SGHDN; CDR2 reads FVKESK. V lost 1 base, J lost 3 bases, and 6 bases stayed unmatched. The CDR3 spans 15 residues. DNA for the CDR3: TGTGCCAGCAGCCAAGTTGCAGGGGGTAGCTACGAGCAGTACTTC. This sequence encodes CASSQVAGGSYEQYF.

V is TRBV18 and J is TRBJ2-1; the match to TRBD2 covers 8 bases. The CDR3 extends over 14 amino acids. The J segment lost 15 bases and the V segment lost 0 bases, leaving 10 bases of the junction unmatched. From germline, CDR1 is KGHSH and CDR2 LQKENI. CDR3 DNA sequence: TGTGCCAGCTCACCACCGGTCCTCCGGGGGGGCTCGTTCTTC. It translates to CASSPPVLRGGSFF.

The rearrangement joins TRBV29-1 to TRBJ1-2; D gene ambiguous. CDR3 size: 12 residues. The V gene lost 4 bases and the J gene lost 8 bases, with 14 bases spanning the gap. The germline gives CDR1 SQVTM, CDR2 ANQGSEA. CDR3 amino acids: CSVGHAAGGYTF. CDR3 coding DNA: TGCAGCGTTGGACACGCCGCGGGAGGCTACACCTTC.

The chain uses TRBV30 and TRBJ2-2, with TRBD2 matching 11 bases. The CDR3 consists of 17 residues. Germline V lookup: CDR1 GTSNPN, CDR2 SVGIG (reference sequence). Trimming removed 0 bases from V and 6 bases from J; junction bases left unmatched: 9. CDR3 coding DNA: TGTGCCTGGAGTGTACTACCCCCTAGCGGGGGGTCCGGGGAGCTGTTTTTT. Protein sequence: CAWSVLPPSGGSGELFF.

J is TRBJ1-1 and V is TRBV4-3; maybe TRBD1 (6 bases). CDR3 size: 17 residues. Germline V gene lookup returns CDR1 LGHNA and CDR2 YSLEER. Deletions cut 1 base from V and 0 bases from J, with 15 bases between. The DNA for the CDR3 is TGCGCCAGCAGCCAAGTTCCGGCAGGGGTTATGAACACTGAAGCTTTCTTT. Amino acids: CASSQVPAGVMNTEAFF.

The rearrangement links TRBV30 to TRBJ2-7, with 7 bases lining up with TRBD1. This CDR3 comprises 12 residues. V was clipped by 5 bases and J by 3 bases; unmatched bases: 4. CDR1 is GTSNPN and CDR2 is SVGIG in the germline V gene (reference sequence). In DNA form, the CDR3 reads TGTGCCTGGGACAGGGAGAGCTACGAGCAGTACTTC. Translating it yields CAWDRESYEQYF. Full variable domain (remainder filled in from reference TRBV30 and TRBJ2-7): SQTIHQWPATLVQPVGSPLSLECTVEGTSNPNLYWYRQAAGRGLQLLFYSVGIGQISSEVPQNLSASRPQDRQFILSSKKLLLSDSGFYLCAWDRESYEQYFGPGTRLTVT.

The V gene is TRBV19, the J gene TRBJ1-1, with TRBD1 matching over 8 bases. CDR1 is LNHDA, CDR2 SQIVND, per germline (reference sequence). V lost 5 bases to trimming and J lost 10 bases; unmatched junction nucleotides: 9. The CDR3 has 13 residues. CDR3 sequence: CASSSQGADPAFF. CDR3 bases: TGTGCCAGTAGTTCTCAGGGGGCGGATCCAGCTTTCTTT.

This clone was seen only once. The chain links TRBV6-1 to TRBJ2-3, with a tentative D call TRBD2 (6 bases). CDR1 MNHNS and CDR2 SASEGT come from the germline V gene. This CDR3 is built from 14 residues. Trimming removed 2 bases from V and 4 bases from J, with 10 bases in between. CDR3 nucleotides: TGTGCCAGCAGTGAAAGGGAGGCGGCAGATACGCAGTATTTT. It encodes CASSEREAADTQYF.

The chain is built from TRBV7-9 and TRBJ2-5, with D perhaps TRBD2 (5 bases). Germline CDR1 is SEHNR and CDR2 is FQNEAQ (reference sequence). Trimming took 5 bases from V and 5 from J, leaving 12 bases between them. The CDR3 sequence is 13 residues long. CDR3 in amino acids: CASSRGGPETQYF. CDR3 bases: TGTGCCAGCAGCCGCGGAGGCCCGGAGACCCAGTACTTC.

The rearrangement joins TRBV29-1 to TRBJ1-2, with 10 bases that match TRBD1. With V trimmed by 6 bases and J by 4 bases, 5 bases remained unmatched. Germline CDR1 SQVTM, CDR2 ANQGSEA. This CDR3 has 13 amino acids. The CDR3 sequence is CSVAGTGVYGYTF. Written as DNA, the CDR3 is TGCAGCGTCGCCGGGACAGGGGTCTATGGCTACACCTTC.

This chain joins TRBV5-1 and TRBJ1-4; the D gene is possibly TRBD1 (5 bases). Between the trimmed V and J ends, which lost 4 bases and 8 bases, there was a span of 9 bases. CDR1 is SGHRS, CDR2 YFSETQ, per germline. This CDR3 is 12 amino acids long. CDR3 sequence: CASSLAGEKLFF. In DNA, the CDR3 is TGCGCCAGCAGCCTGGCAGGGGAAAAACTGTTTTTT.

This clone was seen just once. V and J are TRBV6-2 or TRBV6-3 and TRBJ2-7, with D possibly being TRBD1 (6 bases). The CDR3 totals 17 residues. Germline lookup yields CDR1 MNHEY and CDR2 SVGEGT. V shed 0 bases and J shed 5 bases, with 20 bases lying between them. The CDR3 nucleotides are TGTGCCAGCAGTTACTCGGCGACAGGACGAGGGGAGCACGAGCAGTACTTC. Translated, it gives CASSYSATGRGEHEQYF.

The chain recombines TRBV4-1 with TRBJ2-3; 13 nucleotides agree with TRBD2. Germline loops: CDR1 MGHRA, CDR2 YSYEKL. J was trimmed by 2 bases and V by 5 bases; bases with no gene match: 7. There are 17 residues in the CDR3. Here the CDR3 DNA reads TGCGCCAGCAGCAAATCCACTAGCGGGGGGGACACAGATACGCAGTATTTT. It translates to CASSKSTSGGDTDTQYF.

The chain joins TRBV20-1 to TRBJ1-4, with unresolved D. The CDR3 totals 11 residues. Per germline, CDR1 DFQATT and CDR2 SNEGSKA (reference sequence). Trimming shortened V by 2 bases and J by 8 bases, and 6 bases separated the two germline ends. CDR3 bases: TGCAGTGCTAGATTTCAGGAAAAACTGTTTTTT. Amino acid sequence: CSARFQEKLFF.

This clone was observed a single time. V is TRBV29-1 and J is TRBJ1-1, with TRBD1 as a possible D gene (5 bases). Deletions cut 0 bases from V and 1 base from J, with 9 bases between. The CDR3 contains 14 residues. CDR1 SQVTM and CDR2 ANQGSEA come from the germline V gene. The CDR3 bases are TGCAGCGTTGAAGATGTACAGGCGAACACTGAAGCTTTCTTT. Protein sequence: CSVEDVQANTEAFF.

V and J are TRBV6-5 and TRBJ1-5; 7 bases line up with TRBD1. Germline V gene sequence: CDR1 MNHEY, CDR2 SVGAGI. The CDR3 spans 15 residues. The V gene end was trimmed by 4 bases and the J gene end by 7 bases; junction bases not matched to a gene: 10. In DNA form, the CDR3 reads TGTGCCAGCAGTTTTTTAGGGGGCGCGGGACAGCCCCAGCATTTT. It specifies CASSFLGGAGQPQHF.

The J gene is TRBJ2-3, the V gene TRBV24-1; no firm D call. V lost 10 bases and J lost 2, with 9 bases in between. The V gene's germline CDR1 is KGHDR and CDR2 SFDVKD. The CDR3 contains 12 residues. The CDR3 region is CATAVATDTQYF. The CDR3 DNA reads TGTGCCACAGCTGTCGCCACAGATACGCAGTATTTT.

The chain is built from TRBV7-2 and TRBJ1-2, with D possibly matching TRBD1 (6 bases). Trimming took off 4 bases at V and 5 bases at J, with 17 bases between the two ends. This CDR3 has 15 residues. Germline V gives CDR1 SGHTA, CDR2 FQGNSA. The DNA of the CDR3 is TGTGCCAGCAGCTCTAGTGGGGGCTCTCAATATGGCTACACCTTC. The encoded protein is CASSSSGGSQYGYTF.